These T cell receptor beta chains were read from a single sample in a study of T cell responses to AZD1222 COVID-19 vaccine. Only in-frame clones appear in the TCRdb table, and some are missing; sequencing was by immunoSEQ multiplex PCR. The sample has 90,000 to 150,000 clones, approximately 90% seen once. The sequenced sample was peripheral blood, obtained on day 0 of AZD1222 vaccination. These TCRs come from an adult in good health. CDR3s include the opening cysteine and the closing phenylalanine or tryptophan. D genes are given only for firm matches. The size entry is marked missing in some rows and otherwise reads once, few, many or a size class.

-,TRBJ2-7,TRBV7-3,-,TGTGCCAGCAGCGTCACCGGGGCGACCTACGAGCAGTACTTC,CASSVTGATYEQYF
-,TRBJ2-3,TRBV5-1,once,TGCGCCAGCAGCACCGCTAGCGTCTTCACAGATACGCAGTATTTT,CASSTASVFTDTQYF
-,TRBJ2-7,TRBV7-2,-,TGTGCCAGCAGCTTACTACGAGGGATTGGGGAGCAGTACTTC,CASSLLRGIGEQYF
TRBD2,TRBJ2-1,TRBV5-4,-,TGTGCCAGCAGCACGACTAGCGGCCCTCCTGACAATGAGCAGTTCTTC,CASSTTSGPPDNEQFF
TRBD2,TRBJ2-3,TRBV9,-,TGTGCCAGCAGCGTAGGGGCTAGCGGCACCAGCACAGATACGCAGTATTTT,CASSVGASGTSTDTQYF
-,TRBJ2-3,TRBV6-5,-,TGTGCCAGCAGGGGCACAGATACGCAGTATTTT,CASRGTDTQYF
TRBD2,TRBJ2-3,TRBV15,-,TGTGCCACCAGCACTAGGACTAGCTTAGCGGGGCAGTATTTT,CATSTRTSLAGQYF
TRBD1,TRBJ1-4,TRBV30,-,TGTGCCTGGAGTGCAACCCAGGGGGCGAATGAAAAACTGTTTTTT,CAWSATQGANEKLFF
-,TRBJ2-2,TRBV15,-,TGTGCCACCAGCGCCCGTTATAACACCGGGGAGCTGTTTTTT,CATSARYNTGELFF
TRBD2,TRBJ2-7,TRBV5-1,-,TGCGCCAGCAGCTTCGGGCTAGCGGGAGTTTCCGAGCAGTACTTC,CASSFGLAGVSEQYF
-,TRBJ2-7,TRBV2,-,TGTGCCAGCGCAGGGCACTACGAGCAGTACTTC,CASAGHYEQYF
-,TRBJ1-6,TRBV15,-,TGTGCCACCAGCAGAGATCGTTACACCCTCCACTTT,CATSRDRYTLHF
TRBD1,TRBJ1-5,TRBV6-4,-,TGTGCCAGCAGTGACCCCCGGGACAGGCACAATCAGCCCCAGCATTTT,CASSDPRDRHNQPQHF
-,TRBJ1-2,TRBV30,-,TGTGCCTGGAGTCCCGGGACGCCCGCTAACTATGGCTACACCTTC,CAWSPGTPANYGYTF
-,TRBJ2-1,TRBV7-2,-,TGTGCCAGCAGCTCCGGGACTCGATTAGATCGGCAGTTCTTC,CASSSGTRLDRQFF
-,TRBJ1-1,TRBV5-6,-,TGTGCCAGCAGGCTCCCTGGGCAGGGGAACACTGAAGCTTTCTTT,CASRLPGQGNTEAFF
-,TRBJ1-5,TRBV28,-,TGTGCCAGCAGACCGGGGGGGAGCAATCAGCCCCAGCATTTT,CASRPGGSNQPQHF
-,TRBJ1-3,TRBV30,few,TGTGCCTGGAGCCGGGGTTCTGGAAACACCATATATTTT,CAWSRGSGNTIYF
TRBD2,TRBJ2-2,TRBV18,-,TGTGCCAGCTCAGCTCGCCCACTAGCGGGAGGATCAAGGAGCACCGGGGAGCTGTTTTTT,CASSARPLAGGSRSTGELFF
-,TRBJ2-2,TRBV28,-,TGTGCCAGCAGTTTAGGTAGCTCATACACCGGGGAGCTGTTTTTT,CASSLGSSYTGELFF
TRBD1,TRBJ2-3,TRBV19,-,TGTGCCAGTAGTGCGGACAGGGGGTTGGGGGATACGCAGTATTTT,CASSADRGLGDTQYF
-,TRBJ1-5,TRBV6-5,-,TGTGCCAGCAGTTACGGGGGTAGCAATCAGCCCCAGCATTTT,CASSYGGSNQPQHF
-,TRBJ1-5,TRBV9,once,TGTGCCAGCAGCTTAGAGGCCAGCAATCAGCCCCAGCATTTT,CASSLEASNQPQHF
TRBD1,TRBJ1-5,TRBV5-6,few,TGTGCCAGCAGCTACGGACAGGGTTCCAATCAGCCCCAGCATTTT,CASSYGQGSNQPQHF
TRBD2,TRBJ2-1,TRBV5-4,-,TGTGCCAGCAGCGGCGGCGGGAGCAATGAGCAGTTCTTC,CASSGGGSNEQFF
TRBD2,TRBJ2-1,TRBV7-9,-,TGTGCCAGCAGCTTAGCGGGAGGGCCCTATGAGCAGTTCTTC,CASSLAGGPYEQFF
TRBD2,TRBJ2-2,TRBV29-1,-,TGCAGCGCCGGGACTAGCGGGACCCTCAACACCGGGGAGCTGTTTTTT,CSAGTSGTLNTGELFF
-,TRBJ2-1,TRBV7-9,-,TGTGCCAGCCGCCGTGGGGATGAGCAGTTCTTC,CASRRGDEQFF
TRBD2,TRBJ2-1,TRBV19,-,TGTGCCAGTAGTAGCCTAGCGGTAGATGAGCAGTTCTTC,CASSSLAVDEQFF
-,TRBJ2-2,TRBV2,few,TGTGCCAGCCTCCTCGGCCTCCTTGAGGGGACCGGGGAGCTGTTTTTT,CASLLGLLEGTGELFF
TRBD1,TRBJ1-2,TRBV28,-,TGTGCCAGCAGTTCGTTCCCCGGGACAGGGGGCCGTTATGGCTACACCTTC,CASSSFPGTGGRYGYTF
TRBD1,TRBJ2-3,TRBV19,-,TGTGCCAGTAGTTCATCCGGGACAGGGGGCACAGATACGCAGTATTTT,CASSSSGTGGTDTQYF
-,TRBJ1-3,TRBV28,-,TGTGCCAGCAGTTTGGGAAACACCATATATTTT,CASSLGNTIYF
TRBD1,TRBJ1-1,TRBV7-8,-,TGTGCCAGCAGCTTAGCGGGACAGGGTCTCGTGGGGACTGAAGCTTTCTTT,CASSLAGQGLVGTEAFF
TRBD2,TRBJ2-7,TRBV7-2,-,TGTGCCAGCAGCTTAAGACTAGCGGGAGTTTACGAGCAGTACTTC,CASSLRLAGVYEQYF
-,TRBJ1-4,TRBV30,-,TGTGCCTGGAGTGTACGGGGGCAGAATGAAAAACTGTTTTTT,CAWSVRGQNEKLFF
TRBD1,TRBJ2-1,TRBV19,once,TGTGCCAGTAGTATGGGACAGGGGGCTATTGAGCAGTTCTTC,CASSMGQGAIEQFF
-,TRBJ1-4,TRBV11-2,-,TGTGCCAGCAGCTTCTTCCATGCAACTAATGAAAAACTGTTTTTT,CASSFFHATNEKLFF
-,TRBJ1-4,TRBV9,-,TGTGCCAGCAGCCCGGGGCTGCGGGATGAAAAACTGTTTTTT,CASSPGLRDEKLFF
-,TRBJ1-4,TRBV14,-,TGTGCCAGCAGCCGTCGACAGACCACTAATGAAAAACTGTTTTTT,CASSRRQTTNEKLFF